The present T cell receptor (beta chain) was sequenced within a study of identical twins (dated by TCRdb to the mid-2010s). About the study as a whole: To test whether fetal clonotypes persist, this study deep-sequenced TCR alpha and beta repertoires from monozygotic twins, from unrelated adults of various ages, and from cord blood. To rule out contamination, replicate twin experiments were performed at different times with different library preparation protocols. Summary of the overall study and its limitations: In beta out-of-frame sequences, excess twin sharing was weaker, because having fewer shared sequences lowered the signal-to-noise ratio. Zero-insertion analyses could be partly confounded by invariant T cells such as MAIT and iNKT, although diverse VJ usage argued against such confounding for most clonotypes. In monozygotic twins, out-of-frame TCR alpha sharing was systematically underestimated by recombination models, although the models agreed with sharing between unrelated individuals. Because the same donors could not be followed over many years, the conclusions depended on cross-sectional statistical analysis. Out-of-frame TCR alpha sequences shared between twins showed an excess of low generation-probability sequences compared with coincidental sharing between unrelated individuals. Fewer insertions were carried by abundant cord blood beta clonotypes; a weaker similar trend was observed in young adult naive repertoires, while no such trend was observed in memory repertoires.

All donors were healthy Caucasians. Three unrelated non-twin adults were also sequenced: a male aged 18 to 30, a male aged 50 to 59 and a female aged 50 to 59. Miltenyi CD45RO+ enrichment and human naive T-cell isolation kits were used to isolate memory (CD45RO+) and naive T cells from PBMC. This clonotype was counted at least ten times. Its antigen remains unidentified. No per-base quality is available; no much larger clone lies one base away. Library preparation used 5' RACE. The data were produced on an Illumina HiSeq 2000. A universal primer binding site was added through template switching, and the final cDNA carried a unique molecular identifier so that TCR cDNA molecules could be counted accurately. First-strand cDNA for TCR alpha and beta chains was synthesized from specific primers in the conserved constant-segment region. To control for contamination, every cDNA library carried two barcodes: a SMART-Mk sample barcode plus Illumina barcodes. TruSeq adapter sequences, together with Illumina sample barcodes, were added in two successive PCR steps. TCR alpha and beta cDNA libraries were sequenced on the Illumina HiSeq platform with custom primers. The authors' analysis ran thus. MiGEC processed the raw reads to extract unique molecular identifiers, while MiXCR was used to determine the CDR3 positions. Recombination models were inferred per individual with the repgenHMM and IGoR tools using an EM algorithm. Shared clonotypes were analyzed with the tcR package in R, and sharing was normalized by the product of cloneset sizes. To study raw recombination without the effects of thymic and clonal selection, out-of-frame nonproductive sequences were analyzed. TCRdb's own reprocessing of the public reads used fastp at Q25 and MiXCR and kept productive beta chains. Entries are consolidated by CDR3 protein sequence, retaining the most common genes and DNA. TCRdb, not the authors, supplied the V and J calls. The sample includes approximately 670,000 distinct CDR3 sequences, with less than 7% observed a single time. The top ten clonotypes cover approximately 1.6% of the sample.

According to the germline V gene, CDR1 reads SGHTA and CDR2 reads FQGTGA. From the cysteine through the phenylalanine, the CDR3 covers 12 amino acids. The entry retains the CDR3 DNA only, 36 bases that are in frame from base 1. V is reduced by 3 bases and J by 8 bases, leaving a spacing of 9 bases between them. This chain joins TRBV7-3 to TRBJ2-3; the D segment cannot be called with confidence. Input material: naive T cells sorted from blood. The label giving this sample's cell subset or site can be read as: cells isolated with a human naive T-cell isolation kit. This sequence was found in a man in his late teens or twenties in good health. In nucleotide form, the sequence is TGTGCCAGCAGCTTGAGGACCGGTACGCAGTATTTT. It is translated as CASSLRTGTQYF.